A single sample is the source of the 19 T cell receptor beta chains below, sequenced in a study of response to subunit inactivated influenza vaccine. Each CDR3 protein gets one entry after TCRdb re-called the RT-PCR reads with MiXCR. The sample shows approximately 730,000 distinct CDR3 sequences, around 13% of them seen only once. The source was PBMCs from blood, collected less than 15 days before vaccination. The receptors were gathered from a man aged 45 to 65 who received an inactivated influenza vaccine.

This clonotype appeared a few times. The genes are TRBV12-3 or TRBV12-4 and TRBJ2-3; 8 positions agree with TRBD2. Trimming took 7 bases from V and 1 from J; bases not matched to a gene: 10. The length of the CDR3 is 16 residues. The CDR3 DNA reads as TGTGCCAGCAACCCGCCCAACGGGAGGGGCACAGATACGCAGTATTTT. Its translation is CASNPPNGRGTDTQYF.

The table lists this clonotype with many counts. The chain couples TRBV20-1 to TRBJ2-7, with 12 positions matching TRBD2. This CDR3 is built from 13 residues. Germline values: CDR1 DFQATT, CDR2 SNEGSKA (reference sequence). J lost 4 bases, V lost 5 bases, and 3 bases had no gene match. For the CDR3, the DNA is TGCAGTGCTGTCACTAGCGGGGGGTACGAGCAGTACTTC. This sequence encodes CSAVTSGGYEQYF.

The CDR3 nucleotides read TGTGCCAGCAGCTTAGCCGGTTACGGGTCAGATACGCAGTATTTT. Translating gives CASSLAGYGSDTQYF. The gene calls are TRBV7-2 and TRBJ2-3; D call uncertain. Germline-derived CDR1 and CDR2 are SGHTA and FQGNSA. V gave up 0 bases and J gave up 4 bases, with 11 bases separating them. This CDR3 is built from 15 residues.

This clonotype was seen repeatedly, ten times or more. Sequence at one end of the junction differs from germline and may be a read error. This chain connects TRBV12-3 or TRBV12-4 to TRBJ2-5; 13 bases are a match to TRBD2. The CDR3 totals 14 residues. In DNA form, the CDR3 reads TGCGCCAGCAGCTTGACTAGCGGGAGGGAGACCCAGTACTTC. It codes for CASSLTSGRETQYF.

This clonotype has a handful of counts. The V and J genes are TRBV28 and TRBJ2-1; tentative D call: TRBD2 (5 bases). V was trimmed by 4 bases and J by 6 bases, leaving 25 bases between them. The length of the CDR3 is 18 residues. Germline CDR1 is MDHEN and CDR2 is SYDVKM. The CDR3 sequence: CASSSGTGYGSPLNEQFF. The CDR3 DNA follows: TGTGCCAGCAGTTCCGGTACCGGGTATGGGAGCCCCCTCAATGAGCAGTTCTTC.

This clonotype came up many times. CDR3 DNA sequence: TGTGCCAGCAGCTTAGTATCCGGCTACAATGAGCAGTTCTTC. It is translated as CASSLVSGYNEQFF. V gene TRBV7-2 combines with J gene TRBJ2-1; D is uncertain. Per germline, CDR1 SGHTA and CDR2 FQGNSA. The V and J ends lost 1 base and 3 bases respectively, with 7 bases between them. The CDR3 length is 14 residues. Using reference TRBV7-2 and TRBJ2-1 for the parts outside the CDR3, the full variable domain is GAGVSQSPSNKVTEKGKDVELRCDPISGHTALYWYRQSLGQGLEFLIYFQGNSAPDKSGLPSDRFSAERTGGSVSTLTIQRTQQEDSAVYLCASSLVSGYNEQFFGPGTRLTVL.

The chain uses TRBV6-2 or TRBV6-3 and TRBJ2-7, with D unclear. V lost 6 bases and J lost 4, with 13 bases in between. The CDR3 contains 13 residues. Germline CDR1 and CDR2: MNHEY and SVGEGT. The CDR3 here is CASSPFARYEQYF. The CDR3 DNA reads TGTGCCAGCAGCCCCTTCGCCCGTTACGAGCAGTACTTC.

The V gene is TRBV5-1, the J gene TRBJ1-2; D might be TRBD1 (5 bases). The CDR3 consists of 12 residues. V gave up 4 bases and J gave up 7 bases, with 11 bases separating them. Germline CDR1 SGHRS, CDR2 YFSETQ. CDR3 region: CASSPQGSGYTF. CDR3 DNA: TGCGCCAGCAGCCCCCAGGGATCTGGCTACACCTTC.

This sequence joins TRBV20-1 and TRBJ2-7; maybe TRBD2 (5 bases). The germline V and J ends were trimmed by 0 bases and 1 base, with 13 bases remaining between them. Looked up from germline, CDR1 is DFQATT and CDR2 is SNEGSKA (reference sequence). The CDR3 has 15 residues. CDR3 DNA sequence: TGCAGTGCTAGAGATGGACTTCGCCTTTCCTACGAGCAGTACTTC. Protein sequence: CSARDGLRLSYEQYF.

This clonotype was detected ten times or more. The rearrangement joins TRBV7-9 to TRBJ2-5; 8 bases align to TRBD1. CDR1 and CDR2 from the germline V gene are SEHNR and FQNEAQ (reference sequence). Losses at the gene ends were 4 bases for V and 4 bases for J; bases not matched to a gene: 8. This CDR3 has 15 residues. The CDR3 here is CASSSRTGMAETQYF. The CDR3 DNA reads as TGTGCCAGCAGCTCGCGGACAGGGATGGCAGAGACCCAGTACTTC.

This clonotype appeared a few times. CDR3 DNA: TGTGCCAGCACCACGGCGCGAGGGTACGAAAAACTGTTTTTT. Encoded protein: CASTTARGYEKLFF. V is TRBV12-3 or TRBV12-4 and J is TRBJ1-4; D is ambiguous. V was clipped by 7 bases and J by 8 bases, with 17 bases between them. The CDR3 contains 14 residues.

This chain uses TRBV6-2 or TRBV6-3 with TRBJ2-7; D remains unclear. This CDR3 has 14 amino acids. Germline V lookup: CDR1 MNHEY, CDR2 SVGEGT. Trimming left V 6 bases short and J 4 bases short, with 16 bases between. In DNA, the CDR3 is TGTGCCAGCAGATACAGCTCCCTTAGGTACGAGCAGTACTTC. Translated: CASRYSSLRYEQYF.

V usage is TRBV11-2 and J usage is TRBJ1-1; TRBD1 aligns across 8 bases. The V and J ends lost 1 base and 6 bases, in that order; junction bases with no gene match: 19. Germline V CDR1 and CDR2: SGHAT, FQNNGV. The CDR3 has 19 residues. This chain's CDR3 is CASSLVRPTIGQGFSEAFF. Here the CDR3 DNA reads TGTGCCAGCAGCTTAGTCAGGCCTACTATAGGACAGGGCTTTTCTGAAGCTTTCTTT.

The CDR3 loop is CSGRKGGSQRMETQYF. For the CDR3, the DNA is TGCAGCGGCCGAAAGGGGGGGAGTCAGCGGATGGAGACCCAGTACTTC. V gene TRBV29-1 combines with J gene TRBJ2-5; possible D gene TRBD2, 7 bases. This CDR3 contains 16 residues. Germline assignment: CDR1 SQVTM and CDR2 ANQGSEA. V gave up 7 bases and J gave up 5 bases, with 26 bases separating them.

The chain uses TRBV24-1 and TRBJ2-3, with 9 bases matching TRBD1. The CDR3 spans 15 residues. The trim removed 6 bases at V and 8 bases at J, leaving 11 bases unmatched. The germline V gene has CDR1 KGHDR and CDR2 SFDVKD. The CDR3 region is CATSPPPDRGRTQYF. CDR3 sequence (DNA): TGTGCCACCAGTCCCCCGCCGGACAGGGGTCGTACGCAGTATTTT.

The chain is built from TRBV6-2 or TRBV6-3 and TRBJ2-7; 7 nucleotides match TRBD1. CDR3 length equals 14 residues. Trimming at V came to 6 bases and at J to 3 bases, leaving 8 bases not matched to a gene. Germline CDR1 MNHEY, CDR2 SVGEGT. CDR3 amino acids: CASRGTVSRYEQYF. The DNA of the CDR3 is TGTGCCAGCAGGGGGACAGTCTCCCGCTACGAGCAGTACTTC.

This clonotype has a handful of counts. This sequence joins TRBV15 and TRBJ2-3; TRBD1 aligns across 8 bases. The CDR3 totals 15 residues. CDR1 LNHNV and CDR2 YYDKDF come from the germline V gene (reference sequence). Unmatched junction bases numbered 3, after V lost 4 bases and J lost 0 bases. The CDR3 region is CATSTRTGSTDTQYF. CDR3 sequence (DNA): TGTGCCACCAGCACCAGGACAGGGAGCACAGATACGCAGTATTTT.

This clonotype turned up a few times. This rearrangement joins TRBV20-1 to TRBJ2-5, with 10 bases aligning to TRBD2. CDR1 is DFQATT, CDR2 SNEGSKA, per germline (reference sequence). The ends lost 2 bases at V and 0 bases at J; junction bases unmatched: 6. This CDR3 comprises 16 residues. The CDR3 is CSARLRTSGYQETQYF. The DNA for the CDR3 is TGCAGTGCTAGACTCAGGACTAGCGGTTACCAAGAGACCCAGTACTTC.

This clonotype was picked up a small number of times. This sequence joins TRBV2 and TRBJ2-3, with D tentatively TRBD2 (5 bases). V dropped 3 bases and J dropped 3 bases, with 10 bases sitting between them. The CDR3 covers 14 residues. Per the germline V gene, CDR1 is SNHLY and CDR2 is FYNNEI. CDR3 loop: CASSDGVRTDTQYF. Written as DNA, the CDR3 is TGTGCCAGCAGTGACGGGGTTAGGACAGATACGCAGTATTTT.